This record looks at one TCR beta chain sequence and its context. Produced via immunoSEQ multiplex PCR; TCRdb's table is partial and in-frame only. The sample shows about half a million clones, 70% to 90% of them seen only once. This sample was included in a study of blood T cell repertoires in COVID-19. Germline V lookup: CDR1 MNHEY, CDR2 SMNVEV (reference sequence). V dropped 2 bases and J dropped 7; count of bases not matched to a gene: 2. The CDR3 covers 14 residues. The sequencing sample was made of peripheral blood. This clonotype originated in a human donor in a cohort sampled during active COVID-19. The chain has TRBV27 and TRBJ1-6; 7 bases are shared with TRBD1. CDR3 loop: CASSLDRVNSPLHF. The CDR3 coding sequence is TGTGCCAGCAGTTTAGACAGGGTAAATTCACCCCTCCACTTT.